This TCR beta chain was sequenced in a study of cytomegalovirus exposure and HLA in healthy donors. About the research overall: Out of 398 genotyped donors, 81% belonged to the Caucasian-associated ancestry cluster.

The PCR was carried out with 60 Vbeta primers and 13 Jbeta primers. The repertoire was sequenced with immunoSEQ multiplex PCR; TCRdb's copy has only in-frame clones and lacks some. The profile shows 120,000 to 150,000 clones, roughly 80% of them singletons. Comments on this clone: Antigen unknown.

Study-wide findings and caveats: An analysis was carried out at a later point. It showed that HLA-associated TCR beta chains were more clonally expanded than equally common non-associated chains. HLA restriction was apparent for most CMV-associated TCR beta chains in a later analysis.

Germline V gene lookup returns CDR1 KGHSH and CDR2 LQKENI. J lost 1 base, V lost 3 bases, and 5 bases had no gene match. The CDR3 is made up of 15 amino acids. Sequencing was carried out using PBMCs. The receptor's source is a man between 35 and 55 years old in good health and CMV-seropositive. This chain links TRBV18 with TRBJ2-5, with 7 bases that match TRBD1. The CDR3 region is CASSPRTGSQETQYF. The CDR3 DNA sequence: TGTGCCAGCTCACCGCGGACAGGATCCCAAGAGACCCAGTACTTC.